The clone carrying this T cell receptor beta chain was recorded a few times. Each CDR3 protein gets one entry after TCRdb re-called the 5' RACE reads with MiXCR. The data hold around 650,000 distinct CDR3 sequences, with less than 9% observed a single time. This entry belongs to a study of identical twins. Trimming left V 1 base short and J 2 bases short, with 7 bases between. CDR1 is DFQATT and CDR2 is SNEGSKA in the germline V gene (reference sequence). This CDR3 comprises 13 residues. This sample was shared with a second study, whose subject was yellow fever vaccine responses in identical twins.

The chain recombines TRBV20-1 with TRBJ2-3; D not resolved. The TCR was taken from a woman aged 18-30 years in good health. The sample comprised PBMCs. As DNA, the CDR3 is TGCAGTGCTAGAGGTCAGACCACAGATACGCAGTATTTT. Its translation is CSARGQTTDTQYF.